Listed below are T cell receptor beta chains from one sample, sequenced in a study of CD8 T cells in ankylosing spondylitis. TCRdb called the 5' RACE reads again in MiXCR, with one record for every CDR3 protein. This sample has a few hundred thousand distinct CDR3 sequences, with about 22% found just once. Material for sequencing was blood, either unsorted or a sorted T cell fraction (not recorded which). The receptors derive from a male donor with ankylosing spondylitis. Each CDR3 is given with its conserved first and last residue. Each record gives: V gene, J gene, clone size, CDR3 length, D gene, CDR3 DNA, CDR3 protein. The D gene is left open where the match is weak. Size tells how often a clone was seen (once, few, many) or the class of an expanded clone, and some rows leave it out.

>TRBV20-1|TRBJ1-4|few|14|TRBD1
TGCAGTGCTGATTCAGGGGGTTTTCGTGAAAAACTGTTTTTT
CSADSGGFREKLFF
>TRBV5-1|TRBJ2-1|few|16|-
TGCGCCAGCAGCTTGGTTCTTTCAGGCGGGTCCAATGAGCAGTTCTTC
CASSLVLSGGSNEQFF
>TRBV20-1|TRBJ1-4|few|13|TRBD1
TGCAGTGCTGGGACAGGGGCCCGGCTTACGGTGTTTTTT
CSAGTGARLTVFF
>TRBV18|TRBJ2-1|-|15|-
TGTGCCAGCTCACCATTAGGAGGGGGCTACAATGAGCAGTTCTTC
CASSPLGGGYNEQFF
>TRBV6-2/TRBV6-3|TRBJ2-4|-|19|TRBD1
TGTGCCAGCAGTTACGAGGGACGACAGGGGGCGCGGGCCAAAAACATTCAGTACTTC
CASSYEGRQGARAKNIQYF
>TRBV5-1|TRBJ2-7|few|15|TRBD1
TGCGCCAGCAGCTTGGGGACCGGGACAGGCTACGAGCAGTACTTC
CASSLGTGTGYEQYF
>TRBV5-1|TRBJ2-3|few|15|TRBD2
TGCGCCAGCAGCTCCATAGCGGGAAGCACAGATACGCAGTATTTT
CASSSIAGSTDTQYF
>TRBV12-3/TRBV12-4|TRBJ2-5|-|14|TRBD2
TGTGCCAGCAGTATCGGGACTATCCAAGAGACCCAGTACTTC
CASSIGTIQETQYF
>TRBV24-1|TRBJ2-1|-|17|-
TGTGCCACCAGTGACGCCTTCGGCGCCCCCTCCTACAATGAGCAGTTCTTC
CATSDAFGAPSYNEQFF
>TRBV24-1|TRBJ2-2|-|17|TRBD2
TGTGCCACCAGTGATTCTAGCGGGCGAGACCACACCGGGGAGCTGTTTTTT
CATSDSSGRDHTGELFF
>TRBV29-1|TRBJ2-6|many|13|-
TGCAGCGTTGGGGACTCTGGGGCCAACGTCCTGACTTTC
CSVGDSGANVLTF
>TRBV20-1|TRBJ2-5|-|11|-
TGCAGTGCTATGAGACAAGAGACCCAGTACTTC
CSAMRQETQYF
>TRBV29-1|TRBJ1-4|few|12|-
TGCAGCGTTGAAGGTAACAGCGGAAAACTGTTTTTT
CSVEGNSGKLFF
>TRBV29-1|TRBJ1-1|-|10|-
TGCAGCGTAAAGAACACTGAAGCTTTCTTT
CSVKNTEAFF
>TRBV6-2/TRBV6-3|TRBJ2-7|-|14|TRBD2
TGTGCCAGCAGCAGCGGGAGAGTGCCCTACGAGCAGTACTTC
CASSSGRVPYEQYF
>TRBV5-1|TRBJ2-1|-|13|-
TGCGCCAGCTTTGTGGAGGGTTTTAATGAGCAGTTCTTC
CASFVEGFNEQFF
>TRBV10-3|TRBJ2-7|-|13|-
TGTGCCATCAGGGGTCAGGGCTCCTACGAGCAGTACTTC
CAIRGQGSYEQYF
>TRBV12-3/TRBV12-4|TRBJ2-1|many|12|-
TGTGCCAGCAGTTTAGGTCTCAGGGAGCAGTTCTTC
CASSLGLREQFF
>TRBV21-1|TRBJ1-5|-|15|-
TGTGCCAGCAGCAATAGGCAGGGGATGAATCAGCCCCAGCATTTT
CASSNRQGMNQPQHF
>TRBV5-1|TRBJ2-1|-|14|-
TGCGCCAGCACCCCAGCCGGCTCCTACAATGAGCAGTTCTTC
CASTPAGSYNEQFF
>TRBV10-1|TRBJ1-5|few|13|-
TGCGCCAGCAGTGAGTCGAGCAATCAGCCCCAGCATTTT
CASSESSNQPQHF
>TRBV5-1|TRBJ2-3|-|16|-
TGCGCCAGCAGCTTTTTTTTACTCGGAATCACAGATACGCAGTATTTT
CASSFFLLGITDTQYF
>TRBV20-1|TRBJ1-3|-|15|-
TGCAGTGCCACGCGCCGGGACACCTCTGGAAACACCATATATTTT
CSATRRDTSGNTIYF